This TCR beta chain came from a study of cytotoxic CD8 clonotypes in ibrutinib-treated CLL. Points from the study as a whole: Higher clonality was seen at ibrutinib response and a return toward baseline at progression.

CDR1 is KGHSH and CDR2 is LQKENI in the germline V gene. The CDR3 spans 14 residues. Trimming removed 3 bases from V and 4 bases from J, with 12 bases in between. This table comes from immunoSEQ multiplex PCR, and its TCRdb copy is limited to in-frame clones, with some not included. The table lists 150,000 to 200,000 clones, 70% to 85% of them singletons. A note on this clone: Antigen: not known.

The clonotype comes from a human donor with chronic lymphocytic leukemia. The chain is built from TRBV18 and TRBJ1-2; D remains unclear. The material sequenced was PBMCs, taken after 12 months of ibrutinib treatment. CDR3 residues: CASSPAADLYGYTF. CDR3 nucleotides: TGTGCCAGCTCACCGGCGGCCGACCTCTATGGCTACACCTTC.